This TCR beta chain stems from a study of OX40 agonist ivuxolimab in advanced cancers. General observations from the study: In CD8+ T cells, expanded clones were on average more numerous than in CD4+. CD4+ and CD8+ blood T cells expanded clonally by week 6 at 0.1 to 3.0 mg/kg.

At baseline, cycle 4 day 1, and cycle 7 day 1, blood was sampled. The CDR3 is 15 amino acids. Germline lookup yields CDR1 SNHLY and CDR2 FYNNEI. J was trimmed by 6 bases and V by 9 bases; bases with no gene match: 11. Generated by immunoSEQ multiplex PCR, the TCRdb table keeps only in-frame clones and is missing some. The repertoire holds about 61,000 clones, with about 90% as singletons. Regarding this clone: Its cognate antigen is unknown.

Sequencing used CD4+ or CD8+ T cells sorted from blood, obtained in a trial of the OX40 agonist ivuxolimab. The source of this sequence is an adult with an advanced solid tumor such as melanoma, head and neck, liver or kidney cancer. The gene calls are TRBV2 and TRBJ2-2; TRBD1 agrees at 9 bases. For the CDR3, the DNA is TGTGCCAGGGGACAGGGAGTTCCAATCCCCGGGGAGCTGTTTTTT. Translated, it gives CARGQGVPIPGELFF.